This paragraph reports one T cell receptor (beta chain). Its antigen remains unidentified. These data come from a study of lymphopenia after photon versus proton radiotherapy. Produced via immunoSEQ multiplex PCR; TCRdb's table is partial and in-frame only. The sample has 8,000 or so clones; more than 65% are singletons. The ends lost 0 bases at V and 4 bases at J; junction bases unmatched: 4. The CDR3 spans 15 residues. Germline loops: CDR1 SGDLS, CDR2 YYNGEE. The study's findings and limits: Photon-treated patients lost naive T cells and TCR diversity; proton-treated stayed stable. Better survival with proton therapy was suggested as possible, not demonstrated. Oligoclonal CD8+ Temra expansion after nadir drove photon patients' diversity drop.

The sample consisted of peripheral blood, taken from a patient treated with photon-based radiotherapy. The chain is built from TRBV9 and TRBJ2-5, with 9 bases matching TRBD2. This TCR came from a young man with gastric cancer. Written as DNA, the CDR3 is TGTGCCAGCAGCGTAGATAGCGGGAGAGGAGAGACCCAGTACTTC. Translated: CASSVDSGRGETQYF. Based on the CDR3 plus reference TRBV9 and TRBJ2-5, the full variable domain is DSGVTQTPKHLITATGQRVTLRCSPRSGDLSVYWYQQSLDQGLQFLIQYYNGEERAKGNILERFSAQQFPDLHSELNLSSLELGDSALYFCASSVDSGRGETQYFGPGTRLLVL.